A single sample gave rise to the 4 T cell receptor beta chains below, sequenced in a study of beta chain features in type 1 diabetes. As every portion of the isolated RNA was reverse transcribed, the sequencing read expressed TCRB transcripts. Sequencing was performed with immunoSEQ multiplex PCR; in TCRdb, only in-frame clones are kept and a portion is missing. This table has over 100,000 clones, almost 40% appearing once. The sequencing sample was made of stem cell memory CD4+ T cells from blood. The source is a woman aged 18-35 years in good health.

In this sample, this clone turned up a few times. V gene TRBV5-6 combines with J gene TRBJ2-2; TRBD2 is a possible D gene (6 bases). Trimming removed 1 base at V and 4 bases at J, with 14 bases between. CDR1 is SGHDT, CDR2 YYEEEE, per germline. This CDR3 region has 16 residues. The DNA for the CDR3 is TGTGCCAGCAGCTTGTTCGGGACTCCTAGCACCGGGGAGCTGTTTTTT. Residues: CASSLFGTPSTGELFF.

This clone was seen a handful of times. The genes are TRBV7-2 and TRBJ2-7; D is unresolved. This CDR3 contains 14 residues. Germline values: CDR1 SGHTA, CDR2 FQGNSA. The ends were cut back, 5 bases at V and 4 bases at J, with 15 bases in the middle. The CDR3: CASSRTERRYEQYF. CDR3 nucleotide sequence: TGTGCCAGCAGCCGCACTGAGCGTAGATACGAGCAGTACTTC.

The J gene is TRBJ1-4, the V gene TRBV5-6; D may be TRBD1 (5 bases). This CDR3 is 14 amino acids long. Trimming cost V 1 base and J 5 bases, with 9 bases left between them. CDR1 SGHDT and CDR2 YYEEEE come from the germline V gene. CDR3 nucleotide sequence: TGTGCCAGCAGCTTGACAGGACGAAATGAAAAACTGTTTTTT. Translating it yields CASSLTGRNEKLFF.

The rearrangement joins TRBV18 to TRBJ1-1; 7 bases align to TRBD1. This CDR3 contains 15 residues. Germline assignment: CDR1 KGHSH and CDR2 LQKENI. The J segment lost 5 bases and the V segment lost 4 bases, leaving 10 bases of the junction unmatched. Here the CDR3 reads CASSRDRAMETEAFF. CDR3 DNA sequence: TGTGCCAGCTCACGAGACAGGGCTATGGAAACTGAAGCTTTCTTT.